This paragraph reports one T cell receptor (beta chain). Seattle patients were enrolled while actively infected and followed longitudinally. The data originate from a study of blood T cell repertoires in COVID-19. Study background: COVID-19 samples collected from the United States, Italy and Spain covered acute and convalescent phases. PBMCs, B-cell-depleted T cells, or T cells were the source of the cDNA or gDNA that made up the material.

In the original processing: Amplified reference gene primers provided the basis for estimating nucleated cell counts. Data came from immunoSEQ multiplex PCR; TCRdb stores just in-frame clones and leaves some out. The V and J calls and clone size are taken from that table; D and trimming were inferred from the DNA. This sample has about 220,000 clones; approximately 85% occur once, and the top ten carry about 2.5%. Germline V gene sequence: CDR1 SGHTA, CDR2 FQGNSA. V lost 3 bases and J lost 5, with 13 bases in between. CDR3 size: 14 residues. The sample comprised peripheral blood. This TCR was recovered from a woman in her 70s with COVID-19, enrolled during active disease. J is TRBJ1-2 and V is TRBV7-2, with a tentative D call TRBD1 (5 bases). The CDR3: CASSFPGRGYGYTF. The DNA for the CDR3 is TGTGCCAGCAGCTTCCCGGGGAGGGGATATGGCTACACCTTC.